The next 27 T cell receptor beta chains were all read from a single sample in a study of blood T cell repertoires in COVID-19. TCRdb's table, derived via immunoSEQ multiplex PCR, lists solely in-frame clones and lacks some. The sample lists 300,000 to 400,000 clones, about 91% occurring once. Input material: peripheral blood. All receptors derive from a man younger than 45 with COVID-19, enrolled during active disease.

The genes are TRBV20-1 and TRBJ1-2; D is perhaps TRBD1 (6 bases). The germline V gene encodes CDR1 DFQATT and CDR2 SNEGSKA (reference sequence). V was shortened by 5 bases and J by 6 bases, with 10 bases between the two germline ends. The CDR3 is 11 amino acids. The CDR3 DNA is TGCAGTGCTTGGCAGGGGAATGGCTACACCTTC. Translated: CSAWQGNGYTF.

The chain combines TRBV7-2 with TRBJ2-5; no firm D call. Trimming cost V 2 bases and J 3 bases, with 7 bases left between them. CDR3 length: 13 amino acids. Per germline, CDR1 SGHTA and CDR2 FQGNSA. CDR3 region: CASSLYEEETQYF. The CDR3 DNA is TGTGCCAGCAGCTTATATGAGGAAGAGACCCAGTACTTC.

J is TRBJ1-5 and V is TRBV6-4; tentative D call: TRBD1 (5 bases). The CDR3 totals 16 residues. Looked up from germline, CDR1 is MRHNA and CDR2 is SNTAGT. V lost 4 bases and J lost 3, with 16 bases in between. The CDR3 region is CASSVPSGRYNQPQHF. The CDR3 coding sequence is TGTGCCAGCAGTGTCCCCTCAGGGCGATACAATCAGCCCCAGCATTTT.

The J gene is TRBJ1-5, the V gene TRBV6-2 or TRBV6-3; D is perhaps TRBD1 (5 bases). V was pared by 5 bases and J by 8 bases, with 31 bases between. Per the germline V gene, CDR1 is MNHEY and CDR2 is SVGEGT. The CDR3 has 19 residues. CDR3 nucleotides: TGTGCCAGCAGTACCCCAAATGGGGGAGGGCGCCGCTTCTATGAGCCCCAGCATTTT. Its protein product is CASSTPNGGGRRFYEPQHF.

The gene calls are TRBV3-1 (or the pseudogene TRBV3-2) and TRBJ1-1, with 8 bases identical to TRBD1. This CDR3 spans 15 amino acids. Germline V gene sequence: CDR1 LGHDT, CDR2 YNNKEL (reference sequence). Trimming cost V 5 bases and J 3 bases; bases outside gene matches: 8. The CDR3 sequence: CASSVTQGVYTEAFF. CDR3 nucleotides: TGTGCCAGCAGCGTTACACAGGGGGTATACACTGAAGCTTTCTTT.

This clone appeared once. This chain links TRBV12-3 or TRBV12-4 with TRBJ2-5; 7 bases align to TRBD2. This CDR3 has 13 amino acids. V gave up 6 bases and J gave up 6 bases; unmatched junction bases: 7. In nucleotides, the CDR3 is TGTGCCAGCAGCCGACTAGCAGCACAGACCCAGTACTTC. It encodes CASSRLAAQTQYF.

A few counts support this clone. The J gene is TRBJ2-1, the V gene TRBV2, with 10 positions matching TRBD2. The CDR3 loop spans 15 amino acids. J lost 0 bases, V lost 5 bases, and 1 base had no gene match. Per the germline V gene, CDR1 is SNHLY and CDR2 is FYNNEI. The CDR3 spells CASSSSGSSYNEQFF. The CDR3 DNA follows: TGTGCCAGCAGTTCTAGCGGGAGCTCCTACAATGAGCAGTTCTTC.

This chain joins TRBV6-6 and TRBJ1-2; weak D call: TRBD1 (5 bases). V was clipped by 6 bases and J by 5 bases, with 22 bases between them. This CDR3 is built from 16 residues. CDR1 MNHNY and CDR2 SVGAGI come from the germline V gene (reference sequence). CDR3 DNA sequence: TGTGCCAGCAGCCCCACTAACACACCCAGGGTTTATGGCTACACCTTC. It codes for CASSPTNTPRVYGYTF.

V gene TRBV11-3 combines with J gene TRBJ2-1, with 14 bases identical to TRBD2. In germline, CDR1 is SGHNT, CDR2 YENEEA. This CDR3 is 18 amino acids long. The J segment lost 2 bases and the V segment lost 5 bases, leaving 8 bases of the junction unmatched. The CDR3 DNA reads TGTGCCAGCAGCCCCAGGACTAGCGGGAGGAGCCCCTACAATGAGCAGTTCTTC. Translation gives CASSPRTSGRSPYNEQFF.

The chain joins TRBV27 to TRBJ2-5, with a possible D match to TRBD2 (7 bases). The CDR3 spans 19 residues. V was trimmed by 4 bases and J by 7 bases, leaving 31 bases between them. From germline, CDR1 is MNHEY and CDR2 SMNVEV (reference sequence). In nucleotides, the CDR3 is TGTGCCAGCAGTTATGTGGCTTCGGGAGCGGGGAGGCCCAGGGGGACCCAGTACTTC. This codes for CASSYVASGAGRPRGTQYF.

The genes are TRBV29-1 and TRBJ1-1, with D possibly being TRBD1 (5 bases). Trimming pared 6 bases from V and 5 bases from J, leaving 19 bases between. CDR3 size: 14 residues. Looked up from germline, CDR1 is SQVTM and CDR2 is ANQGSEA. The CDR3 loop is CSVARGGGKTEAFF. Written as DNA, the CDR3 is TGCAGCGTGGCCCGGGGCGGGGGGAAAACTGAAGCTTTCTTT.

This chain links TRBV6-5 with TRBJ2-1, with 10 bases matching TRBD2. Per the germline V gene, CDR1 is MNHEY and CDR2 is SVGAGI. The V segment lost 5 bases and the J segment 3 bases; nucleotides outside the gene matches: 4. The CDR3 has 15 amino acids. CDR3 coding DNA: TGTGCCAGCAGTACCCGACTAGCGGGCTACAATGAGCAGTTCTTC. Translation gives CASSTRLAGYNEQFF.

This sequence joins TRBV19 and TRBJ2-7, with TRBD1 matching 8 bases. V shed 4 bases and J 0 bases; nucleotides not matched to a gene: 5. Germline V gives CDR1 LNHDA, CDR2 SQIVND (reference sequence). The CDR3 runs to 15 residues. The CDR3 loop is CASSRTQGDSYEQYF. CDR3 nucleotide sequence: TGTGCCAGTAGTAGAACACAGGGGGACTCCTACGAGCAGTACTTC.

The V and J genes are TRBV7-8 and TRBJ2-1; 11 bases line up with TRBD2. The CDR3 is 16 amino acids. CDR1 is SGHVS and CDR2 is FQNEAQ in the germline V gene. V shed 7 bases and J 3 bases; nucleotides not matched to a gene: 8. CDR3 residues: CASTPTSGIIYNEQFF. The DNA for the CDR3 is TGTGCCAGCACCCCGACTAGCGGGATCATCTACAATGAGCAGTTCTTC.

Written as DNA, the CDR3 is TGTGCCAGCCTAGAGGGACAACGAAAAGGAAACACCATATATTTT. Amino acid sequence: CASLEGQRKGNTIYF. J is TRBJ1-3 and V is TRBV6-6; TRBD1 is a possible D gene (6 bases). The CDR3 has 15 residues. Germline loops: CDR1 MNHNY, CDR2 SVGAGI (reference sequence). V shed 8 bases and J shed 4 bases, with 18 bases lying between them.

This chain uses TRBV5-4 with TRBJ2-3, with 7 bases identical to TRBD1. CDR1 SGHNT and CDR2 YYREEE come from the germline V gene (reference sequence). V trimming: 4 bases; J trimming: 0 bases; junction bases outside the gene matches: 5. This CDR3 is 15 amino acids long. CDR3 sequence reads: CASSRQGTSTDTQYF. The CDR3 DNA reads as TGTGCCAGCAGCAGACAGGGAACTAGCACAGATACGCAGTATTTT.

The CDR3 nucleotides read TGTGCCAGCAGCTTAGGGTCAGGGGCACCCACCGAAGAGACCCAGTACTTC. As protein: CASSLGSGAPTEETQYF. The chain links TRBV7-9 to TRBJ2-5; tentative D call: TRBD1 (6 bases). The CDR3 loop spans 17 amino acids. Trimming took 1 base from V and 3 from J, leaving 18 bases between them. CDR1 is SEHNR and CDR2 is FQNEAQ in the germline V gene (reference sequence).

The chain employs TRBV5-1 and TRBJ1-5, with D unclear. Trimming cost V 2 bases and J 7 bases, with 13 bases left between them. Germline CDR1 is SGHRS and CDR2 is YFSETQ. CDR3 length: 14 amino acids. CDR3 protein: CASSFDPGGQPQHF. For the CDR3, the DNA is TGCGCCAGCAGCTTTGACCCGGGAGGACAGCCCCAGCATTTT.

This chain links TRBV30 with TRBJ2-2, with a tentative D call TRBD2 (6 bases). The V and J ends lost 3 bases and 3 bases respectively, with 20 bases between them. The CDR3 sequence is 17 residues long. From germline, CDR1 is GTSNPN and CDR2 SVGIG (reference sequence). Written as DNA, the CDR3 is TGTGCCTGGAGGAGGGAAAGGGAGGCCCACGACACCGGGGAGCTGTTTTTT. It encodes CAWRREREAHDTGELFF.

This clone showed up just once. The chain recombines TRBV5-1 with TRBJ1-1; the D is unclear. The V end lost 4 bases, the J end lost 0 bases, and 16 bases lay between the germline ends. The CDR3 loop spans 16 amino acids. Germline CDR1 reads SGHRS; CDR2 reads YFSETQ. In DNA, the CDR3 is TGCGCCAGCAGCGCACGTAGCGGGCCGATGAACACTGAAGCTTTCTTT. The encoded protein is CASSARSGPMNTEAFF.

For the CDR3, the DNA is TGTGCCAGTAGTATAGCGTTTGGCCACCGACAAGAGACCCAGTACTTC. This encodes CASSIAFGHRQETQYF. The rearrangement uses TRBV19 and TRBJ2-5; D uncertain. Trimming shortened V by 1 base and J by 2 bases, and 14 bases separated the two germline ends. Germline lookup yields CDR1 LNHDA and CDR2 SQIVND (reference sequence). The CDR3 has 16 amino acids.

V gene TRBV21-1 combines with J gene TRBJ2-6; the DNA was not used to check the table's D call, TRBD2. TRBV21-1 is reported as a pseudogene. The CDR3 is 18 amino acids. Written as DNA, the CDR3 is TGTGCCAGCAAGGGGGGAGGGGATTTGCCCCCTGGGGCCAACGTCCTGACTTTC. This gives the protein CASKGGGDLPPGANVLTF.

The rearrangement links TRBV25-1 to TRBJ1-3; a possible D gene is TRBD1 (5 bases). CDR3 size: 13 residues. Germline CDR1 MGHDK, CDR2 SYGVNS. V was cut by 3 bases and J by 3 bases, with 6 bases left in between. This CDR3 is CASSEGLGNTIYF. CDR3 bases: TGTGCCAGCAGTGAGGGGCTTGGAAACACCATATATTTT.

In its sample, this clone was seen once. J is TRBJ2-3 and V is TRBV18; no firm D call. CDR1 and CDR2 from the germline V gene are KGHSH and LQKENI. V lost 0 bases and J 2 bases, leaving 12 bases between the germline ends. This CDR3 is built from 16 residues. This chain's CDR3 is CASSPPWSISTDTQYF. Here the CDR3 DNA reads TGTGCCAGCTCACCACCCTGGAGTATTTCCACAGATACGCAGTATTTT.

This clone has just a few counts. The CDR3 reads CASSTRRTSNQPQHF. CDR3 DNA: TGTGCCAGTAGTACGAGGAGGACTAGCAATCAGCCCCAGCATTTT. V and J are TRBV19 and TRBJ1-5; D is ambiguous. In germline, CDR1 is LNHDA, CDR2 SQIVND (reference sequence). V lost 4 bases to trimming and J lost 0 bases, with 10 bases between them. The CDR3 length is 15 residues. The complete variable domain, with remaining parts taken from reference TRBV19 and TRBJ1-5, reads DGGITQSPKYLFRKEGQNVTLSCEQNLNHDAMYWYRQDPGQGLRLIYYSQIVNDFQKGDIAEGYSVSREKKESFPLTVTSAQKNPTAFYLCASSTRRTSNQPQHFGDGTRLSIL.

The chain is built from TRBV18 and TRBJ1-5, with TRBD1 identical over 8 bases. Germline V gives CDR1 KGHSH, CDR2 LQKENI. This CDR3 region has 14 residues. V dropped 3 bases and J dropped 6; count of bases not matched to a gene: 4. CDR3 sequence reads: CASSPGQGVQPQHF. The CDR3 DNA is TGTGCCAGCTCACCTGGACAGGGTGTTCAGCCCCAGCATTTT.

About this clone itself: Other DNA sequences in the same sample also yield this CDR3. The chain couples TRBV19 to TRBJ2-7, with D hard to call. CDR3 length equals 14 residues. V was cut by 1 base and J by 2 bases, with 9 bases left in between. Germline V gene data show CDR1 as LNHDA and CDR2 as SQIVND (reference sequence). CDR3 amino acids: CASSIGGGTYEQYF. As DNA, the CDR3 is TGTGCCAGTAGTATAGGTGGCGGTACCTACGAGCAGTACTTC.